This entry lists 22 T cell receptor beta chains sequenced from one sample in a study of T cells in Graves' hyperthyroidism and ophthalmopathy. Authors of the study amplified TCR beta CDR3 regions from RNA transcripts. A first-round RT-PCR of the TCR CDR3 used the HTBI primer set. TCRdb fed the multiplex PCR reads into MiXCR, producing one record per CDR3 protein. In the table there are around 250,000 distinct CDR3 sequences, about 25% of which are singletons. Sample: blood. The receptors were sampled from a woman aged 40 to 50 with Graves' ophthalmopathy.

This clonotype was seen at least ten times. This chain connects TRBV4-1 to TRBJ2-7; D unclear. This CDR3 is built from 16 residues. The germline V and J ends were trimmed by 0 bases and 1 base, with 13 bases remaining between them. From germline, CDR1 is MGHRA and CDR2 YSYEKL. CDR3 bases: TGCGCCAGCAGCCAAGATCGGGCAGGTTATTCCTACGAGCAGTACTTC. This sequence encodes CASSQDRAGYSYEQYF.

Only a few counts were recorded for this clonotype. The rearrangement uses TRBV5-6 and TRBJ2-7, with 8 bases identical to TRBD2. V dropped 4 bases and J dropped 0; count of bases not matched to a gene: 6. CDR1 and CDR2 (germline): SGHDT, YYEEEE. The CDR3 has 15 residues. The DNA for the CDR3 is TGTGCCAGCAGCGACGTAAGCGGGAGCTCCTACGAGCAGTACTTC. This translates into CASSDVSGSSYEQYF.

There are many counts of this clonotype. V is TRBV7-3 and J is TRBJ2-2; 10 bases are shared with TRBD2. The CDR3 has 17 residues. The V gene's germline CDR1 is SGHTA and CDR2 FQGTGA. J gave up 7 bases and V 4 bases, and 12 bases lay outside the gene matches. In nucleotides, the CDR3 is TGTGCCAGCAGCTCAGAAGGAGCGGGAGGGCCTGGCGGGGAGCTGTTTTTT. Protein: CASSSEGAGGPGGELFF. Full variable domain (outside the CDR3, taken from reference TRBV7-3 and TRBJ2-2): GAGVSQTPSNKVTEKGKYVELRCDPISGHTALYWYRQSLGQGPEFLIYFQGTGAADDSGLPNDRFFAVRPEGSVSTLKIQRTERGDSAVYLCASSSEGAGGPGGELFFGEGSRLTVL.

This clonotype was detected ten times or more. This rearrangement joins TRBV12-3 or TRBV12-4 to TRBJ2-2, with a weak D call TRBD2 (6 bases). V was cut by 2 bases and J by 0 bases, with 10 bases left in between. The CDR3 contains 16 residues. The CDR3 nucleotides are TGTGCCAGCAGTTTATCTGGAGGGTCGAACACCGGGGAGCTGTTTTTT. Its protein is CASSLSGGSNTGELFF.

V is TRBV6-1 and J is TRBJ2-5, with TRBD2 identical over 7 bases. The V segment lost 6 bases and the J segment 7 bases; nucleotides outside the gene matches: 14. There are 15 residues in the CDR3. Germline lookup yields CDR1 MNHNS and CDR2 SASEGT. The CDR3 protein is CASSSLAEHPGTQYF. The CDR3, as DNA: TGTGCCAGCAGCAGCCTAGCGGAACACCCCGGGACCCAGTACTTC.

This clonotype was seen many times. J is TRBJ2-7 and V is TRBV6-2 or TRBV6-3; D is undetermined. Looked up from germline, CDR1 is MNHEY and CDR2 is SVGEGT. Trimming removed 2 bases from V and 4 bases from J, with 3 bases in between. The CDR3 consists of 11 residues. This chain's CDR3 is CASSYAYEQYF. The CDR3 DNA reads TGTGCCAGCAGTTACGCGTACGAGCAGTACTTC.

This clonotype was counted a single time. J is TRBJ2-5 and V is TRBV6-2 or TRBV6-3; no definite D call. Germline V gene data show CDR1 as MNHEY and CDR2 as SVGEGT. CDR3 length: 16 residues. Trimming pared 0 bases from V and 5 bases from J, leaving 16 bases between. CDR3 protein: CASSYSGMGATETQYF. CDR3 nucleotide sequence: TGTGCCAGCAGTTACTCGGGAATGGGTGCGACGGAGACCCAGTACTTC.

This clonotype was picked up many times. This chain uses TRBV5-5 with TRBJ2-7; D not certain. In germline, CDR1 is SGHKS, CDR2 YYEKEE (reference sequence). The CDR3 is 14 residues long. V dropped 4 bases and J dropped 5 bases, with 16 bases sitting between them. This chain's CDR3 is CASSAAAIHHEQYF. CDR3 coding DNA: TGTGCCAGCAGCGCCGCAGCAATCCACCACGAGCAGTACTTC.

This clonotype has a count of ten or more. This chain connects TRBV6-1 to TRBJ2-5; D is unclear. The CDR3 sequence is 14 residues long. Trimming cost V 4 bases and J 5 bases, with 14 bases left between them. The germline gives CDR1 MNHNS, CDR2 SASEGT. The CDR3 DNA reads as TGTGCCAGCAGTGGAAGGTTTTTTGGGGAGACCCAGTACTTC. Encoded protein: CASSGRFFGETQYF.

At least ten counts were recorded for this clonotype. The chain is built from TRBV7-9 and TRBJ2-2; 8 bases match TRBD1. The CDR3 runs 17 residues. Germline loops: CDR1 SEHNR, CDR2 FQNEAQ (reference sequence). J lost 4 bases, V lost 0 bases, and 7 bases had no gene match. CDR3 amino acids: CASSLAPGTGRTGELFF. The CDR3 DNA follows: TGTGCCAGCAGCTTAGCCCCCGGGACAGGACGCACCGGGGAGCTGTTTTTT. Supplemented by reference TRBV7-9 and TRBJ2-2, the full variable domain reads DTGVSQNPRHKITKRGQNVTFRCDPISEHNRLYWYRQTLGQGPEFLTYFQNEAQLEKSRLLSDRFSAERPKGSFSTLEIQRTEQGDSAMYLCASSLAPGTGRTGELFFGEGSRLTVL.

This clonotype was recorded many times. The chain carries TRBV27 and TRBJ2-3; D uncertain. The CDR3 sequence is 14 residues long. In germline, CDR1 is MNHEY, CDR2 SMNVEV (reference sequence). Trimming took off 10 bases at V and 4 bases at J, with 18 bases between the two ends. CDR3 DNA: TGTGCCACAGACATTGGGTGGCCCCCAGATACGCAGTATTTT. Its protein is CATDIGWPPDTQYF.

The chain has TRBV28 and TRBJ1-2; D gene unclear. The germline V and J ends were trimmed by 4 bases and 3 bases, with 18 bases remaining between them. CDR3 size: 16 residues. CDR1 and CDR2 (germline): MDHEN, SYDVKM. The CDR3 loop is CASSSVGRQLYYGYTF. The CDR3 DNA sequence: TGTGCCAGCAGTTCAGTTGGGCGTCAACTTTACTATGGCTACACCTTC.

The table lists this clonotype with many counts. The V call is TRBV19, the J call TRBJ1-2; D perhaps matches TRBD1 (5 bases). Germline loops: CDR1 LNHDA, CDR2 SQIVND (reference sequence). Trimming cost V 5 bases and J 3 bases, with 7 bases left between them. The CDR3 is 12 amino acids. Written as DNA, the CDR3 is TGTGCCAGTAGTTCCAGGGACTATGGCTACACCTTC. This sequence encodes CASSSRDYGYTF.

The chain recombines TRBV12-3 or TRBV12-4 with TRBJ2-2; 8 positions match TRBD1. V lost 5 bases and J lost 7; bases outside the gene matches: 6. CDR3 length equals 14 residues. The CDR3 nucleotides are TGTGCCAGCAGTCAACCAGGGGGCGGCGGGGAGCTGTTTTTT. Protein: CASSQPGGGGELFF.

Ten or more counts support this clonotype. The rearrangement uses TRBV6-4 and TRBJ1-3; D is possibly TRBD1 (5 bases). This CDR3 contains 17 residues. Per germline, CDR1 MRHNA and CDR2 SNTAGT. Trimming cost V 7 bases and J 1 base, with 20 bases left between them. The CDR3 nucleotides are TGTGCCAGCAAAGGGGAGTACGGATTGCCTTCTGGAAACACCATATATTTT. This gives the protein CASKGEYGLPSGNTIYF.

This clonotype was detected many times. The rearrangement joins TRBV15 to TRBJ2-7, with TRBD1 identical over 8 bases. This CDR3 has 15 amino acids. Germline V lookup: CDR1 LNHNV, CDR2 YYDKDF (reference sequence). Trimming removed 3 bases from V and 5 bases from J; junction bases left unmatched: 9. CDR3 residues: CATSREHRGLDEQYF. CDR3 nucleotide sequence: TGTGCCACCAGCAGGGAGCACAGGGGGTTGGACGAGCAGTACTTC.

This clonotype was observed at least ten times. The chain links TRBV11-1 to TRBJ1-1; a weak D match, TRBD1 (6 bases). The CDR3 has 14 residues. Trimming took 1 base from V and 2 from J, leaving 8 bases between them. CDR1 is SGHAT and CDR2 is FQDESV in the germline V gene (reference sequence). The CDR3 sequence: CASSLGGTNTEAFF. CDR3 sequence (DNA): TGTGCCAGCAGCTTAGGAGGGACAAACACTGAAGCTTTCTTT.

In this sample, this clonotype turned up many times. This chain joins TRBV6-1 and TRBJ1-5, with D maybe TRBD1 (5 bases). This CDR3 has 14 residues. Germline V lookup: CDR1 MNHNS, CDR2 SASEGT. Trimming cost V 7 bases and J 15 bases, with 25 bases left between them. CDR3 amino acids: CASKEISWGITPHF. CDR3 nucleotide sequence: TGTGCCAGCAAGGAGATCTCCTGGGGCATTACTCCGCATTTT.

In its sample, this clonotype was seen many times. The chain has TRBV12-5 and TRBJ1-2; the match to TRBD1 covers 7 bases. The germline V gene has CDR1 LGHNT and CDR2 FRNRAP. The ends lost 5 bases at V and 6 bases at J; junction bases unmatched: 6. This CDR3 is 13 amino acids long. The CDR3 coding sequence is TGTGCTAGTGGTCGACAGGGTTTGGATGGCTACACCTTC. Amino acids: CASGRQGLDGYTF.

This chain connects TRBV28 to TRBJ1-1, with D possibly matching TRBD1 (6 bases). Trimming took off 7 bases at V and 1 base at J, with 25 bases between the two ends. There are 18 residues in the CDR3. CDR1 MDHEN and CDR2 SYDVKM come from the germline V gene. The CDR3 loop is CASKTSSRGRRGNTEAFF. In nucleotides, the CDR3 is TGTGCCAGCAAGACCTCTTCTCGGGGGCGCAGAGGGAACACTGAAGCTTTCTTT.

V usage is TRBV29-1 and J usage is TRBJ1-2, with D perhaps matching TRBD1 (6 bases). Germline CDR1 reads SQVTM; CDR2 reads ANQGSEA. The CDR3 runs to 13 residues. Trimming stripped 4 bases from V and 3 bases from J, with 12 bases between. CDR3 residues: CSVVTGWDYGYTF. The DNA for the CDR3 is TGCAGCGTTGTTACAGGGTGGGACTATGGCTACACCTTC.

This clonotype came up many times. A much larger clone lies one base from this, so it may be a read error. In DNA form, the CDR3 reads TGTGCCCGGAGTATTCAGCGGCAGACCCAGTACTTC. It encodes CARSIQRQTQYF. The gene calls are TRBV30 and TRBJ2-5; D might be TRBD2 (5 bases). The length of the CDR3 is 12 residues. CDR1 and CDR2 (germline): GTSNPN, SVGIG (reference sequence).